The 6 T cell receptor beta chains below were found in one sample sequenced in a study of early T cells in non-severe SARS-CoV-2 infection. A single record per CDR3 protein comes from TCRdb applying MiXCR to the 5' RACE reads. The table records roughly 75,000 distinct CDR3 sequences, about 16% of them present only once. The sequencing sample was made of whole blood. The source is an adult who was a healthcare worker with PCR-confirmed SARS-CoV-2 infection or an uninfected control (not recorded which).

The V call is TRBV7-3, the J call TRBJ2-7, with 15 bases matching TRBD2. J was trimmed by 6 bases and V by 2 bases; bases with no gene match: 2. The V gene's germline CDR1 is SGHTA and CDR2 FQGTGA. This CDR3 region has 15 residues. CDR3 sequence reads: CASSLAGLAGGEQYF. The DNA for the CDR3 is TGTGCCAGCAGCTTAGCGGGACTAGCGGGAGGCGAGCAGTACTTC. Combining the CDR3 with reference TRBV7-3 and TRBJ2-7 gives the whole variable domain GAGVSQTPSNKVTEKGKYVELRCDPISGHTALYWYRQSLGQGPEFLIYFQGTGAADDSGLPNDRFFAVRPEGSVSTLKIQRTERGDSAVYLCASSLAGLAGGEQYFGPGTRLTVT.

This clonotype was counted between two and nine times. This sequence joins TRBV5-1 and TRBJ1-2; 7 nucleotides match TRBD1. Trimming cost V 4 bases and J 4 bases; bases outside gene matches: 7. This CDR3 spans 14 amino acids. CDR1 and CDR2 (germline): SGHRS, YFSETQ. CDR3 residues: CASSPDGTVYGYTF. CDR3 nucleotide sequence: TGCGCCAGCAGCCCGGACGGGACAGTCTATGGCTACACCTTC.

This clonotype was picked up a small number of times. The chain has TRBV12-3 or TRBV12-4 and TRBJ2-7, with 9 bases fitting TRBD2. This CDR3 is built from 14 residues. J was trimmed by 7 bases and V by 3 bases; bases with no gene match: 7. The CDR3 DNA sequence: TGTGCCAGCAGTTTGGCGGGAGGGACGGGAGAGCAGTACTTC. Translation: CASSLAGGTGEQYF.

The sample holds a few counts of this clonotype. The rearrangement links TRBV30 to TRBJ2-7, with D possibly matching TRBD1 (6 bases). In germline, CDR1 is GTSNPN, CDR2 SVGIG (reference sequence). Between the trimmed V and J ends, which lost 3 bases and 9 bases, there was a span of 15 bases. The CDR3 length is 12 residues. The CDR3 DNA is TGTGCCTGGAGCCCCTATACAGGGTTGCAGTACTTC. It translates to CAWSPYTGLQYF.

This clonotype occurred a few times. The CDR3 here is CAISGTTQGALAGYTF. CDR3 in DNA: TGTGCCATCAGTGGCACAACACAGGGGGCTCTGGCTGGCTACACCTTC. The chain couples TRBV10-3 to TRBJ1-2; 9 bases are shared with TRBD1. Unmatched junction bases numbered 13, after V lost 4 bases and J lost 7 bases. The V gene's germline CDR1 is ENHRY and CDR2 SYGVKD. The CDR3 covers 16 residues.

The chain couples TRBV20-1 to TRBJ2-1, with D unclear. V dropped 0 bases and J dropped 4 bases, with 19 bases sitting between them. CDR1 is DFQATT, CDR2 SNEGSKA, per germline (reference sequence). There are 17 residues in the CDR3. The CDR3 DNA reads TGCAGTGCTAGAGATCAATTCGGCCGACGAGATTACAATGAGCAGTTCTTC. Translating gives CSARDQFGRRDYNEQFF.